The 14 T cell receptor beta chains below all came from one sample that was sequenced in a study of OX40 agonist ivuxolimab in advanced cancers. Measured with immunoSEQ multiplex PCR; TCRdb has only the in-frame clones, and not every one. The sample consists of roughly 40,000 clones, about 85% of them appearing once. Sequenced here: CD4+ or CD8+ T cells sorted from blood, sampled in a trial of the OX40 agonist ivuxolimab. The receptor source for this set is an adult with an advanced solid tumor such as melanoma, head and neck, liver or kidney cancer.

The J gene is TRBJ1-1, the V gene TRBV7-2; possible D gene TRBD1, 5 bases. Germline V CDR1 and CDR2: SGHTA, FQGNSA. The V gene lost 5 bases and the J gene lost 7 bases, with 20 bases spanning the gap. The CDR3 is 15 amino acids. CDR3 loop: CASSPTGPQRGEAFF. The CDR3 DNA reads as TGTGCCAGCAGCCCAACCGGGCCCCAGAGGGGTGAAGCTTTCTTT.

The rearrangement joins TRBV4-2 to TRBJ1-1, with no clear D. The V and J ends lost 4 bases and 3 bases respectively, with 6 bases between them. Germline V lookup: CDR1 LGHNA, CDR2 YNFKEQ. The length of the CDR3 is 12 residues. In DNA, the CDR3 is TGTGCCAGCAGCCGAGGGCACACTGAAGCTTTCTTT. This gives the protein CASSRGHTEAFF.

This clone was detected only once. CDR3 sequence: CASKSSGGAPYNEQFF. CDR3 nucleotides: TGTGCCAGCAAGTCTAGCGGGGGGGCCCCCTACAATGAGCAGTTCTTC. This rearrangement joins TRBV5-5 to TRBJ2-1; 12 positions match TRBD2. The ends lost 6 bases at V and 2 bases at J; junction bases unmatched: 6. In germline, CDR1 is SGHKS, CDR2 YYEKEE (reference sequence). This CDR3 has 16 residues.

This rearrangement joins TRBV27 to TRBJ1-1; 10 bases line up with TRBD1. V shed 4 bases, J shed 12 bases, and the junction held 2 bases outside the gene matches. CDR3 length: 11 amino acids. Germline V lookup: CDR1 MNHEY, CDR2 SMNVEV (reference sequence). In nucleotides, the CDR3 is TGTGCCAGCAGTTCGGGACAGGGGACTTTCTTT. Translation gives CASSSGQGTFF.

V usage is TRBV4-1 and J usage is TRBJ2-2; D possibly corresponds to TRBD2 (6 bases). Trimming removed 0 bases from V and 4 bases from J, with 9 bases in between. The CDR3 covers 15 residues. The V gene's germline CDR1 is MGHRA and CDR2 YSYEKL. This chain's CDR3 is CASSQEGLTTGELFF. The CDR3 DNA reads as TGCGCCAGCAGCCAAGAAGGACTAACCACCGGGGAGCTGTTTTTT.

This clone was observed a single time. The chain joins TRBV7-3 to TRBJ2-2; 11 bases are a match to TRBD1. Germline assignment: CDR1 SGHTA and CDR2 FQGTGA. This CDR3 region has 15 residues. J lost 4 bases, V lost 2 bases, and 0 bases had no gene match. The CDR3 region has the DNA TGTGCCAGCAGCTTAGGACAGGGGGCCACCGGGGAGCTGTTTTTT. It specifies CASSLGQGATGELFF. Combining the CDR3 with reference TRBV7-3 and TRBJ2-2 gives the whole variable domain GAGVSQTPSNKVTEKGKYVELRCDPISGHTALYWYRQSLGQGPEFLIYFQGTGAADDSGLPNDRFFAVRPEGSVSTLKIQRTERGDSAVYLCASSLGQGATGELFFGEGSRLTVL.

The genes are TRBV13 and TRBJ1-2, with 10 bases identical to TRBD1. Looked up from germline, CDR1 is PRHDT and CDR2 is FYEKMQ (reference sequence). Trimming took 0 bases from V and 4 from J; bases not matched to a gene: 5. The CDR3 runs 16 residues. CDR3: CASSLGDRGLSYGYTF. The CDR3, as DNA: TGTGCCAGCAGCTTAGGGGACAGGGGGTTGAGCTATGGCTACACCTTC.

The J gene is TRBJ1-1, the V gene TRBV25-1; no clear D. Germline assignment: CDR1 MGHDK and CDR2 SYGVNS. The length of the CDR3 is 13 residues. The ends were cut back, 3 bases at V and 10 bases at J, with 15 bases in the middle. The chain's CDR3 is CASSDSGGERAFF. Here the CDR3 DNA reads TGTGCCAGCAGTGACTCGGGCGGAGAACGAGCTTTCTTT.

By its share, this clone is medium-sized. V and J are TRBV29-1 and TRBJ2-5, with TRBD1 as a possible D gene (7 bases). The V gene lost 3 bases and the J gene lost 2 bases, with 13 bases spanning the gap. There are 14 residues in the CDR3. Germline-derived CDR1 and CDR2 are SQVTM and ANQGSEA. Here the CDR3 reads CSVDAGQTQETQYF. In nucleotides, the CDR3 is TGCAGCGTTGATGCGGGACAGACGCAAGAGACCCAGTACTTC.

Comment on this clone: Because the CDR3's place on the DNA is in doubt, the DNA is left out and the CDR3 is given as listed by TCRdb. The rearrangement joins TRBV6-5 to TRBJ1-3. Germline-derived CDR1 and CDR2 are MNHEY and SVGAGI. From its first to its last residue, the CDR3 has 16 amino acids. CDR3 region: CASSYFGPISGNTIYF.

The chain is built from TRBV27 and TRBJ2-7; 13 bases line up with TRBD2. Unmatched junction bases numbered 4, after V lost 5 bases and J lost 3 bases. This CDR3 has 15 residues. Germline V gives CDR1 MNHEY, CDR2 SMNVEV (reference sequence). The CDR3 spells CASSLGLAGYYEQYF. The CDR3 region has the DNA TGTGCCAGCAGTCTGGGACTAGCGGGATACTACGAGCAGTACTTC.

The DNA of the CDR3 is TGCGCCAGCAGCCAAGCCCCTCTCTTCGAGACCCAGTACTTC. Protein: CASSQAPLFETQYF. The V and J genes are TRBV4-1 and TRBJ2-5; unclear D gene. Germline CDR1 is MGHRA and CDR2 is YSYEKL. Trimming left V 1 base short and J 5 bases short, with 11 bases between. CDR3 length: 14 amino acids.

The gene calls are TRBV29-1 and TRBJ1-3, with D uncertain. The CDR3 covers 12 residues. Germline CDR1 reads SQVTM; CDR2 reads ANQGSEA. Trimming pared 4 bases from V and 0 bases from J, leaving 4 bases between. CDR3 nucleotide sequence: TGCAGCGTTGGCAGCTCTGGAAACACCATATATTTT. Its translation: CSVGSSGNTIYF.

The CDR3, as DNA: TGTGCCAGCAGCTTAGACCTAGGGGAGGCTGGGGCCAACGTCCTGACTTTC. Its protein is CASSLDLGEAGANVLTF. The chain couples TRBV7-6 to TRBJ2-6; perhaps TRBD2 as D (6 bases). The CDR3 loop spans 17 amino acids. CDR1 is SGHVS and CDR2 is FNYEAQ in the germline V gene. The germline V and J ends were trimmed by 1 base and 2 bases, with 12 bases remaining between them.